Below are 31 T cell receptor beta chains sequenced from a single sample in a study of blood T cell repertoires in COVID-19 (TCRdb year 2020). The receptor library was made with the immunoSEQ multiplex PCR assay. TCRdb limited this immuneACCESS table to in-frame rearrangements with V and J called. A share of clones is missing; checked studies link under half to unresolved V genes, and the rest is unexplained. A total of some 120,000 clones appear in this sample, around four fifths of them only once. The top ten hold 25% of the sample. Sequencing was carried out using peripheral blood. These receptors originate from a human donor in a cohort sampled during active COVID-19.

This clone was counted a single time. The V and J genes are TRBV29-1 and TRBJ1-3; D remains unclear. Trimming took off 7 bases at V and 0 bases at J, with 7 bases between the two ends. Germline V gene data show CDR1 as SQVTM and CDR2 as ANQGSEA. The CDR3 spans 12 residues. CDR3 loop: CSASNSGNTIYF. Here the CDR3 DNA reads TGCAGCGCTTCAAACTCTGGAAACACCATATATTTT.

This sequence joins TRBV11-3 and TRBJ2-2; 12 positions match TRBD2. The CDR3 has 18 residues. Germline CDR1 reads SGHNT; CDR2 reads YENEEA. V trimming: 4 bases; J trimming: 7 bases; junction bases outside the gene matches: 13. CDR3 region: CASSSPDLLAGGDGELFF. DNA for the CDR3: TGTGCCAGCAGCTCCCCTGACCTACTAGCGGGGGGCGACGGGGAGCTGTTTTTT.

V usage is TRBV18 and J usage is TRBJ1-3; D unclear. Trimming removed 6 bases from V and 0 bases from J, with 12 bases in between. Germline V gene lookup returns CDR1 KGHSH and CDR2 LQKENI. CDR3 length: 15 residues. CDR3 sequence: CASSPDISSGNTIYF. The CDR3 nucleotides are TGTGCCAGCTCCCCCGACATATCCTCTGGAAACACCATATATTTT.

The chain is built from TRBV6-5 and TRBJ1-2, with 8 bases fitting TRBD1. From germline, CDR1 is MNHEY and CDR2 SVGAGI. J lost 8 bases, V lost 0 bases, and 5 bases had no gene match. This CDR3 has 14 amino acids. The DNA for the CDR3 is TGTGCCAGCAGTTACTCGACAGGGGATAGGGGCTACACCTTC. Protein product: CASSYSTGDRGYTF.

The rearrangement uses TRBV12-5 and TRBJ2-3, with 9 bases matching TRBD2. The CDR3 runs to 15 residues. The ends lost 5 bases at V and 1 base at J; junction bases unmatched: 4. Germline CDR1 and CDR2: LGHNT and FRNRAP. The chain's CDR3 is CASGNQRGGTDTQYF. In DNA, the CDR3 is TGTGCTAGTGGTAACCAGCGGGGGGGCACAGATACGCAGTATTTT.

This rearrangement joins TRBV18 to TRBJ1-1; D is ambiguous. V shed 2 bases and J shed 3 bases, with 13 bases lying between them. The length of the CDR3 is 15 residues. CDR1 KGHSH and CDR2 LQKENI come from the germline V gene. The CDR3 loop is CASSPVHPPDTEAFF. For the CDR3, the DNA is TGTGCCAGCTCACCAGTCCACCCCCCGGACACTGAAGCTTTCTTT.

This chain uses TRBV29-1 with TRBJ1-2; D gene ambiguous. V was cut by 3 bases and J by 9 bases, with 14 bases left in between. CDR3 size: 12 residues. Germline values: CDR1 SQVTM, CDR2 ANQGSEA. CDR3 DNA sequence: TGCAGCGTTGATTACACCGGGGTTAGCTACACCTTC. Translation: CSVDYTGVSYTF.

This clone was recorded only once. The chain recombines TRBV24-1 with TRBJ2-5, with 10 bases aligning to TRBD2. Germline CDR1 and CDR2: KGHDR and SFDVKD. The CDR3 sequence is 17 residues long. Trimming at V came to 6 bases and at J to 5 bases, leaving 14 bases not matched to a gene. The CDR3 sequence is CATSSPSGGLRGETQYF. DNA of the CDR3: TGTGCCACCAGTTCCCCTAGCGGGGGTCTACGGGGGGAGACCCAGTACTTC.

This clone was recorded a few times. The CDR3 sequence: CASSLWGTDEETQYF. The CDR3 coding sequence is TGTGCCAGCAGCTTATGGGGGACAGATGAAGAGACCCAGTACTTC. V usage is TRBV5-6 and J usage is TRBJ2-5; 7 nucleotides align to TRBD1. Unmatched junction bases numbered 7, after V lost 2 bases and J lost 3 bases. From germline, CDR1 is SGHDT and CDR2 YYEEEE. This CDR3 is built from 15 residues.

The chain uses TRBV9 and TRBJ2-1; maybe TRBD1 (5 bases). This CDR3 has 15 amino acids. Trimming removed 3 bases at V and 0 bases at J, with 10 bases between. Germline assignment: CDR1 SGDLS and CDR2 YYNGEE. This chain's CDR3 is CASSATQGSYNEQFF. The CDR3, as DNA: TGTGCCAGCAGCGCAACCCAGGGCTCCTACAATGAGCAGTTCTTC.

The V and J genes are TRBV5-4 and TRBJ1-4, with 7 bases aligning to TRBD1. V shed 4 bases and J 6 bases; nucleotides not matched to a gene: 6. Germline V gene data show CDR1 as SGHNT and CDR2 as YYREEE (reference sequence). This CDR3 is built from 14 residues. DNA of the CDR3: TGTGCCAGCAGCGAACAGGGGTTGGATGAAAAACTGTTTTTT. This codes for CASSEQGLDEKLFF.

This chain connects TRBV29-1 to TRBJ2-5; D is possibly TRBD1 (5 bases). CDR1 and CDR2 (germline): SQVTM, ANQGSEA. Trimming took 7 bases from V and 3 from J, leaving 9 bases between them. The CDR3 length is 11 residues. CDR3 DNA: TGCAGCGGGACAAGGGAAGAGACCCAGTACTTC. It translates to CSGTREETQYF.

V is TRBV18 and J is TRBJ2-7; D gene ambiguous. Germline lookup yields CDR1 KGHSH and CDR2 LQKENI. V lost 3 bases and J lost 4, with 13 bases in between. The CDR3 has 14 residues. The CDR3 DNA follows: TGTGCCAGCTCACCGGGTTTAGAGAGGTACGAGCAGTACTTC. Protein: CASSPGLERYEQYF.

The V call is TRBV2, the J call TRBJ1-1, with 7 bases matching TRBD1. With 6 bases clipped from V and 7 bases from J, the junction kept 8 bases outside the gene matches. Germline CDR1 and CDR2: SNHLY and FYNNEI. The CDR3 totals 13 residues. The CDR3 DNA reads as TGTGCCAGCAGGCCCCCGGGACAGAATGAAGCTTTCTTT. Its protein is CASRPPGQNEAFF.

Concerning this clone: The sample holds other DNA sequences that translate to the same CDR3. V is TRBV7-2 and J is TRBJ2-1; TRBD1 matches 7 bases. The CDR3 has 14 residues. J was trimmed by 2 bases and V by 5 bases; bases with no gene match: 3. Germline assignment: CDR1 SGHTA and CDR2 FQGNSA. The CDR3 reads CASSPGTAYNEQFF. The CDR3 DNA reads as TGTGCCAGCAGCCCCGGGACAGCCTACAATGAGCAGTTCTTC.

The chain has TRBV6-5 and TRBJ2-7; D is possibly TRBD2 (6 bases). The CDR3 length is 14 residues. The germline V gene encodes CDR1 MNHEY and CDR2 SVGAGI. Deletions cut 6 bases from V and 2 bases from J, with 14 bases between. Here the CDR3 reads CASRRDETTYEQYF. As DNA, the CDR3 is TGTGCCAGCAGGCGGGACGAAACAACCTACGAGCAGTACTTC.

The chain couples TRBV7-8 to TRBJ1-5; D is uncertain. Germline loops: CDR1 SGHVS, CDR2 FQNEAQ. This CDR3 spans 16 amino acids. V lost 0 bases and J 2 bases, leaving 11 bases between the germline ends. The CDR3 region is CASSLARVRGNQPQHF. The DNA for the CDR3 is TGTGCCAGCAGCTTAGCGCGGGTAAGGGGCAATCAGCCCCAGCATTTT. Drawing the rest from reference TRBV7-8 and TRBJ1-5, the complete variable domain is GAGVSQSPRYKVAKRGQDVALRCDPISGHVSLFWYQQALGQGPEFLTYFQNEAQLDKSGLPSDRFFAERPEGSVSTLKIQRTQQEDSAVYLCASSLARVRGNQPQHFGDGTRLSIL.

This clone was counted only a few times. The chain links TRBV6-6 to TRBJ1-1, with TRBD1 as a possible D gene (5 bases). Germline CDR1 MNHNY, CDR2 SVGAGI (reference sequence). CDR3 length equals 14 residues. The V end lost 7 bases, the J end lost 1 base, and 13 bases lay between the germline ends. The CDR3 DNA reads TGTGCCAGCATGGCGGGACTTCGGAACACTGAAGCTTTCTTT. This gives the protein CASMAGLRNTEAFF.

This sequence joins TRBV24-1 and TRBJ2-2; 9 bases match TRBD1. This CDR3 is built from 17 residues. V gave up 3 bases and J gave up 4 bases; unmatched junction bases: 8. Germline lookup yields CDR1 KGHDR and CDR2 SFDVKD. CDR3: CATSDPGTGGLTGELFF. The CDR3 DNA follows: TGTGCCACCAGTGATCCCGGAACAGGGGGCCTCACCGGGGAGCTGTTTTTT.

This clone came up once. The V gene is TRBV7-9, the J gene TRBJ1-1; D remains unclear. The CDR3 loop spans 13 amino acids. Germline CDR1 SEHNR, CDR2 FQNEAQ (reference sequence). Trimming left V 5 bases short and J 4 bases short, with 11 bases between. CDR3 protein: CASSQTEGTEAFF. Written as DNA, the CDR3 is TGTGCCAGCAGCCAAACGGAGGGCACTGAAGCTTTCTTT.

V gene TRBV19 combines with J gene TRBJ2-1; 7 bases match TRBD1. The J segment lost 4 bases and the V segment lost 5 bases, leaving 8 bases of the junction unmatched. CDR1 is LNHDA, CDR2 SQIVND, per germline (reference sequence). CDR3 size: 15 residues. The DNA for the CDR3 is TGTGCCAGTAGTGCGGACAGGTCTAGTTACAATGAGCAGTTCTTC. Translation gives CASSADRSSYNEQFF.

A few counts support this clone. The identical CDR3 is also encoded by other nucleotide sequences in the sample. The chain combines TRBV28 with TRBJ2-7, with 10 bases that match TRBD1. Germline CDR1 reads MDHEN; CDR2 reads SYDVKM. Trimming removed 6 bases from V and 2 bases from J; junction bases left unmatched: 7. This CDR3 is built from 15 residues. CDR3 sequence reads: CASSPPGQGTYEQYF. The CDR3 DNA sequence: TGTGCCAGCAGCCCTCCGGGACAGGGGACCTACGAGCAGTACTTC. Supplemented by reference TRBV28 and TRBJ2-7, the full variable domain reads DVKVTQSSRYLVKRTGEKVFLECVQDMDHENMFWYRQDPGLGLRLIYFSYDVKMKEKGDIPEGYSVSREKKERFSLILESASTNQTSMYLCASSPPGQGTYEQYFGPGTRLTVT.

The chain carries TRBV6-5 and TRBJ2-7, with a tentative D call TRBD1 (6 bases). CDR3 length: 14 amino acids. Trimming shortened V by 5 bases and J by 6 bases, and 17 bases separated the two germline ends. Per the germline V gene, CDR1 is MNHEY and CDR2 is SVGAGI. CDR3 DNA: TGTGCCAGCAGTCCTTCCCTAGGGGGTTCCGAGCAGTACTTC. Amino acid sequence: CASSPSLGGSEQYF.

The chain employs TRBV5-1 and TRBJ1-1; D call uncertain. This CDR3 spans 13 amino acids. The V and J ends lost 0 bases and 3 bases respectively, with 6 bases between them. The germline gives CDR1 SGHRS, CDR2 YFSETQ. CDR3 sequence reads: CASSLAADTEAFF. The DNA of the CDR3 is TGCGCCAGCAGCTTGGCCGCAGACACTGAAGCTTTCTTT.

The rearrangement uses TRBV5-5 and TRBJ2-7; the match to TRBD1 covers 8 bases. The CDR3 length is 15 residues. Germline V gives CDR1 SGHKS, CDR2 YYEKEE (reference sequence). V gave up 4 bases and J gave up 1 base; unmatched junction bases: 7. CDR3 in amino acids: CASSRGQGASYEQYF. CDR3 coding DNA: TGTGCCAGCAGCCGAGGACAGGGAGCTTCCTACGAGCAGTACTTC.

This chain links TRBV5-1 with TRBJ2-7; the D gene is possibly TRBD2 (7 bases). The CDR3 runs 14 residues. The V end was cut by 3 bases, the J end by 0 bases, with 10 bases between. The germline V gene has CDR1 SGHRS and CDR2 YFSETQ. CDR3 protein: CASSWGGASYEQYF. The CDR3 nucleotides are TGCGCCAGCAGCTGGGGGGGCGCCTCCTACGAGCAGTACTTC.

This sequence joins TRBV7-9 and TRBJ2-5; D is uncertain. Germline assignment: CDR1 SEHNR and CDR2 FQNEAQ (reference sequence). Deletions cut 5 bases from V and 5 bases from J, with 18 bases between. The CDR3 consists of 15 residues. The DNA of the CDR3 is TGTGCCAGCAGCCGGTTGGGTAGCCTAAAGGAGACCCAGTACTTC. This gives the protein CASSRLGSLKETQYF.

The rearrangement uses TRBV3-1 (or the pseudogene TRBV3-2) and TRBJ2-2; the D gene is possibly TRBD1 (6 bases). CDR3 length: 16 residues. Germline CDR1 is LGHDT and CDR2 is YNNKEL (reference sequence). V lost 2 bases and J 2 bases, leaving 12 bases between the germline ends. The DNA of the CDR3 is TGTGCCAGCAGCCAACGTACAGGGATCAACACCGGGGAGCTGTTTTTT. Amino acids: CASSQRTGINTGELFF.

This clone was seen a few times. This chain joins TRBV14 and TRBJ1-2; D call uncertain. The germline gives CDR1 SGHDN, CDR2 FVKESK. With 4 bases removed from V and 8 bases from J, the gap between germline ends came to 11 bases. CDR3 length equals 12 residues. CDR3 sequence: CASSPGEGGYTF. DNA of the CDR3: TGTGCCAGCAGCCCCGGAGAGGGAGGCTACACCTTC. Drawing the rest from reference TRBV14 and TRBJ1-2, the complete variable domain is EAGVTQFPSHSVIEKGQTVTLRCDPISGHDNLYWYRRVMGKEIKFLLHFVKESKQDESGMPNNRFLAERTGGTYSTLKVQPAELEDSGVYFCASSPGEGGYTFGSGTRLTVV.

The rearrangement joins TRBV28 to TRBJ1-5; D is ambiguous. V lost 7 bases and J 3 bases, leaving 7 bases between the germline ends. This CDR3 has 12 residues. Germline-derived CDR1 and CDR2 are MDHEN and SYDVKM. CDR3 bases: TGTGCCAGCATGGTAGCCAATCAGCCCCAGCATTTT. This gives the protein CASMVANQPQHF. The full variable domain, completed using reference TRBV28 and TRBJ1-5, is DVKVTQSSRYLVKRTGEKVFLECVQDMDHENMFWYRQDPGLGLRLIYFSYDVKMKEKGDIPEGYSVSREKKERFSLILESASTNQTSMYLCASMVANQPQHFGDGTRLSIL.

DNA of the CDR3: TGTGCCAGCAGTGAAACGAGGCTGGAGACCCAGTACTTC. It yields the protein CASSETRLETQYF. The chain has TRBV6-1 and TRBJ2-5; D remains ambiguous. CDR3 length: 13 residues. V was clipped by 2 bases and J by 5 bases, with 9 bases between them. The germline V gene encodes CDR1 MNHNS and CDR2 SASEGT.